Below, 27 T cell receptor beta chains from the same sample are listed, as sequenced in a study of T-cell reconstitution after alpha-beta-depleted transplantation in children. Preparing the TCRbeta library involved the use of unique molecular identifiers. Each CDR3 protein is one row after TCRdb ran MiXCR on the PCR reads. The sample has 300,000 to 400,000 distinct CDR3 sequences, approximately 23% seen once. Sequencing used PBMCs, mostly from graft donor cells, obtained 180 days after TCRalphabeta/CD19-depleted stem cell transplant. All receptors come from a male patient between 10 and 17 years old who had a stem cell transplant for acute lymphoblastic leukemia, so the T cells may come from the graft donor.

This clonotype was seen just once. The CDR3 spells CASSPPLAGMSSYNEQFF. The CDR3 DNA reads TGTGCCAGCAGCCCCCCACTAGCGGGTATGAGCTCCTACAATGAGCAGTTCTTC. V usage is TRBV6-1 and J usage is TRBJ2-1; 9 bases fit TRBD2. Germline V gives CDR1 MNHNS, CDR2 SASEGT. The trim removed 6 bases at V and 0 bases at J, leaving 12 bases unmatched. This CDR3 contains 18 residues.

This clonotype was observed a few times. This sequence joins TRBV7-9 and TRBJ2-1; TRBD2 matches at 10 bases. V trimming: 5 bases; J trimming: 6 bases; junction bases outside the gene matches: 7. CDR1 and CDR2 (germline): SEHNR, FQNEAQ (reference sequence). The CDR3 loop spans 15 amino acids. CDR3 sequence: CASSPSSGRPNEQFF. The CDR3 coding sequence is TGTGCCAGCAGCCCGTCTAGCGGGAGACCCAATGAGCAGTTCTTC.

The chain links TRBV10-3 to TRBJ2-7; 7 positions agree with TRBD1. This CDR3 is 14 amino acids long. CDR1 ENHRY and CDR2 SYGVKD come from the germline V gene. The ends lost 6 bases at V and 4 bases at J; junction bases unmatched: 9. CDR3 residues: CAISATGSGYEQYF. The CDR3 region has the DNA TGTGCCATCAGCGCGACAGGGTCAGGGTACGAGCAGTACTTC.

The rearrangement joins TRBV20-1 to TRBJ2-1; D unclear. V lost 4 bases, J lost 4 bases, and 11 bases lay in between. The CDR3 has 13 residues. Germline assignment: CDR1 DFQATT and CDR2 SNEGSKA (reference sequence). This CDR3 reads CSAKGWGYNEQFF. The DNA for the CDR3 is TGCAGTGCTAAAGGGTGGGGATACAATGAGCAGTTCTTC.

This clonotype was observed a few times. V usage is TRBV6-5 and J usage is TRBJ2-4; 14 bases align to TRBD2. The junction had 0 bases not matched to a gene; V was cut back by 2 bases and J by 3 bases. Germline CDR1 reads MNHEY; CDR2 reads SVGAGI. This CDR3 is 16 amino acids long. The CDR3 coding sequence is TGTGCCAGCAGTTACGGACTAGCGGGAGGCAAAAACATTCAGTACTTC. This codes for CASSYGLAGGKNIQYF.

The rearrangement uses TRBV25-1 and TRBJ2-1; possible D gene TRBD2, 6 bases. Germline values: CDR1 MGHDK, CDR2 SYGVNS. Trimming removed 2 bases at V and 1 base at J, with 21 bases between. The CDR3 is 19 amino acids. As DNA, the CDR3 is TGTGCCAGCAGTGAAGTCGGAGGGAGTGGGCCCTCGTCCTACAATGAGCAGTTCTTC. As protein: CASSEVGGSGPSSYNEQFF.

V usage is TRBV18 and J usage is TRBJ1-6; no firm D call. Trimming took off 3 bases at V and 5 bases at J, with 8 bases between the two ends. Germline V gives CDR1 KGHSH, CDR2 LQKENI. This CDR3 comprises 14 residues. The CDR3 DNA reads TGTGCCAGCTCACCCGGTGGAGATAATTCACCCCTCCACTTT. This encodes CASSPGGDNSPLHF.

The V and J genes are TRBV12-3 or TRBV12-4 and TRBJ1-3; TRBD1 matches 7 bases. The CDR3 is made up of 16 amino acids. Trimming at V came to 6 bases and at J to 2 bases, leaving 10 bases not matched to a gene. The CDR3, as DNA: TGTGCCAGCAGCCCCAGGGGGACGGGAGCTGGAAACACCATATATTTT. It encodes CASSPRGTGAGNTIYF.

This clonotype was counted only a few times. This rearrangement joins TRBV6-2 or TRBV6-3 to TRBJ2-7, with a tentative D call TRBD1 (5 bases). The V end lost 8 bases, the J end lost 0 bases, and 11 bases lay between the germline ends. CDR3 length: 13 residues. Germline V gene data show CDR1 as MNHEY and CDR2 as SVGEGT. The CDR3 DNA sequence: TGTGCCAGCTCAGGGCCCTTCTCCTACGAGCAGTACTTC. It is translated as CASSGPFSYEQYF.

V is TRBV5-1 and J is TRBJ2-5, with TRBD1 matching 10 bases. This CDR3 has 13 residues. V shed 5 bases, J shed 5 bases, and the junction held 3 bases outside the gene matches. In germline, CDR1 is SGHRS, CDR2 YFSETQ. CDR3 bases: TGCGCCAGCAGAGAGACAGGGGGCGAGACCCAGTACTTC. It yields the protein CASRETGGETQYF.

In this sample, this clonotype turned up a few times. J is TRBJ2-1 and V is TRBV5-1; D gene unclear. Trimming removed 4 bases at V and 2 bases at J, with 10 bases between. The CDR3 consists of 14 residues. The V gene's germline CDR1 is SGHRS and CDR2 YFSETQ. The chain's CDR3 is CASSNDGTYNEQFF. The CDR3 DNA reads TGCGCCAGCAGCAATGATGGGACCTACAATGAGCAGTTCTTC. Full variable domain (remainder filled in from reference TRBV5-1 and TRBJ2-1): KAGVTQTPRYLIKTRGQQVTLSCSPISGHRSVSWYQQTPGQGLQFLFEYFSETQRNKGNFPGRFSGRQFSNSRSEMNVSTLELGDSALYLCASSNDGTYNEQFFGPGTRLTVL.

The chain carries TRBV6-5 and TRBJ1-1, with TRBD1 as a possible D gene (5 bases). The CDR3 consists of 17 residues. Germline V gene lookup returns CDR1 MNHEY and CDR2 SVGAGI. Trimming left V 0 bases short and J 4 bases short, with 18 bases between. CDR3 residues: CASSYSPIQGLFTEAFF. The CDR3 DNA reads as TGTGCCAGCAGTTACTCTCCGATCCAGGGATTGTTCACTGAAGCTTTCTTT.

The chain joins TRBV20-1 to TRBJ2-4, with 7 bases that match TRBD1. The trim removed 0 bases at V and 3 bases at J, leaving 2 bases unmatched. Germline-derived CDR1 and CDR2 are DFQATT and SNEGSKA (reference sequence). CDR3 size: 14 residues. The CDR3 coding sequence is TGCAGTGCTAGAGACAGGGGGTTCAAAAACATTCAGTACTTC. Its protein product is CSARDRGFKNIQYF.

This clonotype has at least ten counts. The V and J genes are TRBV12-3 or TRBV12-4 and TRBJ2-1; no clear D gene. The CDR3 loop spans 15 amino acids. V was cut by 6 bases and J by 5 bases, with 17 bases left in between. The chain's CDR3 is CASSRGTDANNEQFF. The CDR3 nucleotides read TGTGCCAGCAGCCGCGGAACAGACGCGAACAATGAGCAGTTCTTC.

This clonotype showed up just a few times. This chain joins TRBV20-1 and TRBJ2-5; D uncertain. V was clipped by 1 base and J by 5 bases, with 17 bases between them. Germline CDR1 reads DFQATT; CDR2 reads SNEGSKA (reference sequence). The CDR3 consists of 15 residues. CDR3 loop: CSARAVRAETETQYF. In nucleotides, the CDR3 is TGCAGTGCTAGAGCGGTTAGGGCCGAGACGGAGACCCAGTACTTC.

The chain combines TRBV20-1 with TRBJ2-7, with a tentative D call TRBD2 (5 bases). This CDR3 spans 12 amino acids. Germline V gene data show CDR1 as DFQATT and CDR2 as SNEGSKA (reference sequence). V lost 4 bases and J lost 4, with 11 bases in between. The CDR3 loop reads CSAKSGVYEQYF. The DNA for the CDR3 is TGCAGTGCTAAGAGCGGTGTTTACGAGCAGTACTTC.

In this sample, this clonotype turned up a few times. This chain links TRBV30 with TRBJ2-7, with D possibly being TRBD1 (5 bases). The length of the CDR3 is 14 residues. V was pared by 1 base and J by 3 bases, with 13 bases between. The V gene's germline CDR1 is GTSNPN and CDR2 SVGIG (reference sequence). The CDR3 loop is CAWSETAASYEQYF. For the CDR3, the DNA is TGTGCCTGGAGTGAGACAGCAGCCAGCTACGAGCAGTACTTC.

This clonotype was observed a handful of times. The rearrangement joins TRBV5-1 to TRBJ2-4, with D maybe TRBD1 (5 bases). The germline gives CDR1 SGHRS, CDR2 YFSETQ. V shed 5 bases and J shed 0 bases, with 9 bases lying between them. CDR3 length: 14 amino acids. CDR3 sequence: CASSSQVAKNIQYF. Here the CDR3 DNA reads TGCGCCAGCAGTTCACAGGTAGCCAAAAACATTCAGTACTTC.

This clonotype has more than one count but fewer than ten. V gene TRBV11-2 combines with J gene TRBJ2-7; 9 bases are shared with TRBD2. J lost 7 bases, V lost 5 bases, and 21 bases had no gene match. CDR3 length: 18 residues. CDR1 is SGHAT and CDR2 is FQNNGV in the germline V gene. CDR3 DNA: TGTGCCAGCAGCCAGAGGCGCCCATTCGCGGGAGGGCCCGGGGAGCAGTACTTC. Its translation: CASSQRRPFAGGPGEQYF.

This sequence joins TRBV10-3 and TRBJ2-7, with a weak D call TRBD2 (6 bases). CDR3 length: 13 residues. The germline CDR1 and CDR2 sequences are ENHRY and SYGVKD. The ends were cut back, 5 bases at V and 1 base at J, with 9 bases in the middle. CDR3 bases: TGTGCCATCAGTCATAGCGGATCCTACGAGCAGTACTTC. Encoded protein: CAISHSGSYEQYF.

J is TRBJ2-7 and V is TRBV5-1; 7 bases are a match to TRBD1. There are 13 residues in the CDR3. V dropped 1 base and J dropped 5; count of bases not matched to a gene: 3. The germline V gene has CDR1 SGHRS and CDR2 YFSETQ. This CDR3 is CASSLTGANEQYF. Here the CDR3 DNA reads TGCGCCAGCAGCTTGACAGGGGCCAACGAGCAGTACTTC.

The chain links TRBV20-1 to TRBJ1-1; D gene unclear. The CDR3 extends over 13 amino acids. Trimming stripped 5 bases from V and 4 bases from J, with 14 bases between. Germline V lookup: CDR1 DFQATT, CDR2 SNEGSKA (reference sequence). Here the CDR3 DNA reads TGCAGTGCTGTACAGTTCCCGAGCACTGAAGCTTTCTTT. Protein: CSAVQFPSTEAFF.

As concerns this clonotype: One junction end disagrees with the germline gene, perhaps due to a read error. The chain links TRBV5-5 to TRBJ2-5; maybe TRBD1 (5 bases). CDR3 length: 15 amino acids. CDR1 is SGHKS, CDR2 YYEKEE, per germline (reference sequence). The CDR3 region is CAGSLDTVGSETQYF. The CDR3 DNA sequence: TGTGCCGGCAGCTTGGACACAGTTGGGTCAGAGACCCAGTACTTC.

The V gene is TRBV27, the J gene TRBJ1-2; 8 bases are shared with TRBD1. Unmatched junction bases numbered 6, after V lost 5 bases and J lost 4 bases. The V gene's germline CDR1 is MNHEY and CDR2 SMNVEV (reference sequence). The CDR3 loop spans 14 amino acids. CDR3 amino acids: CASSPLGQVYGYTF. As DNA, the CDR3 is TGTGCCAGCAGTCCCCTGGGACAGGTCTATGGCTACACCTTC.

This chain's CDR3 is CASSWSVTYGYTF. As DNA, the CDR3 is TGTGCCAGCAGCTGGTCGGTTACCTATGGCTACACCTTC. The rearrangement joins TRBV5-8 to TRBJ1-2; D not certain. CDR3 length: 13 residues. CDR1 is SGHTS, CDR2 YDEGEE, per germline. The germline V and J ends were trimmed by 3 bases and 4 bases, with 10 bases remaining between them.

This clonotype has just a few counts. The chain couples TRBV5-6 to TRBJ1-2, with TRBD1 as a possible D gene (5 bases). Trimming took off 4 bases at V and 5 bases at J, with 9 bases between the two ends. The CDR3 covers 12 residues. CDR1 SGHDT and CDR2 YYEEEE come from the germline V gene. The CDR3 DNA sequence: TGTGCCAGCAGCCCTGGGACTTATGGCTACACCTTC. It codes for CASSPGTYGYTF.

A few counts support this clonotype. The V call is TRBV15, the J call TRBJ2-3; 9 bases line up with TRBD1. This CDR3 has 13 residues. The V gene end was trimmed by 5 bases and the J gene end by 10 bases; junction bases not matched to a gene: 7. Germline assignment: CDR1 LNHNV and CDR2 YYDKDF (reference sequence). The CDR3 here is CATSPQGQGAQYF. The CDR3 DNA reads TGTGCCACCAGCCCACAGGGACAGGGTGCGCAGTATTTT.